This T cell receptor (beta chain) comes out of a study of cytomegalovirus exposure and HLA in healthy donors. Donors likely had unrecorded immune exposures despite being nominally healthy when sampled. General study results and limits: The study assumed roughly uniform donor sequencing depth for presence/absence analyses. Other equally common chains were less clonally expanded than HLA-associated TCR beta chains, a later analysis showed. Researchers reported in a later analysis that a missense DCLRE1C variant was tied to TCR beta V- and J-gene trimming.

Of note for this clone: The antigen remains undetermined.

60 Vbeta and 13 Jbeta primers were used in PCR. TCRdb's table, derived via immunoSEQ multiplex PCR, lists solely in-frame clones and lacks some. The table has around 110,000 clones, roughly four fifths seen once. The sequencing sample was made of PBMCs. This receptor was obtained from a man in his sixties in good health and CMV-seronegative.

The CDR3 nucleotides read TGTGCCAGCAGCTTAACGGCTAGCGGACCCACAGATACGCAGTATTTT. Translation gives CASSLTASGPTDTQYF. V is TRBV7-3 and J is TRBJ2-3; the match to TRBD2 covers 7 bases. Germline V CDR1 and CDR2: SGHTA, FQGTGA. The length of the CDR3 is 16 residues. V shed 0 bases, J shed 2 bases, and the junction held 5 bases outside the gene matches.